This is a list of T cell receptor beta chains from one sample in a study of T cells in Graves' hyperthyroidism and ophthalmopathy. TCRdb analysed the multiplex PCR reads with MiXCR anew, one entry per CDR3 protein. Of approximately 570,000 distinct CDR3 sequences in the sample, roughly 21% were seen once. The sample consisted of blood. The receptor set was obtained from a man in his forties or fifties with Graves' ophthalmopathy. CDR3s include the opening cysteine and the closing phenylalanine or tryptophan. The D gene is left open where the match is weak. Size values are once, few and many counts, or a class for expanded clones, and some rows have none.

TRBJ2-5,TRBV15,TRBD1,once,TGTGCCACCAGCAGAGAGATAGGGGGCTGGGGGACCCAGTACTTC,CATSREIGGWGTQYF
TRBJ1-5,TRBV12-3/TRBV12-4,NA,NA,TGTGCCAGCAGTTCCCTGGACCTGGAGAGCAATCAGCCCCAGCATTTT,CASSSLDLESNQPQHF
TRBJ1-2,TRBV12-3/TRBV12-4,TRBD1,many,TGTGCCAGCAGTTTAAGAGTCCCGACAGGGTTAAATGGCTACACCTTC,CASSLRVPTGLNGYTF
TRBJ2-7,TRBV20-1,NA,many,TGCAGTGCTGCCGTAAGAATCGGGCCCTACGAGCAGTACTTC,CSAAVRIGPYEQYF
TRBJ2-1,TRBV5-1,NA,many,TGCGCCAGCAGCGCGGGACTTCAGGCTGGCCCCTACAATGAGCAGTTCTTC,CASSAGLQAGPYNEQFF
TRBJ2-3,TRBV6-2/TRBV6-3,NA,few,TGTGCCAGCAGTTACGAAGCGGTCCTAGGGCCAGATACGCAGTATTTT,CASSYEAVLGPDTQYF
TRBJ2-3,TRBV18,TRBD2,few,TGTGCCAGCTCACCAAAGACTAGCGGGAGGTCTGGCGATACGCAGTATTTT,CASSPKTSGRSGDTQYF
TRBJ1-4,TRBV2,TRBD1,NA,TGTGCCAGCAGGGAGACAGGGAGAGGTGAAAAACTGTTTTTT,CASRETGRGEKLFF
TRBJ2-5,TRBV5-1,NA,NA,TGCGCCAGCAGCTTGGTGCCTGAAGAGACCCAGTACTTC,CASSLVPEETQYF
TRBJ1-3,TRBV29-1,NA,NA,TGCAGCGTGGAGTTTCTTACTTCTGGAAACACCATATATTTT,CSVEFLTSGNTIYF
TRBJ2-7,TRBV6-2/TRBV6-3,NA,NA,TGTGCCACCTGGGATTTCTACGAGCAGTACTTC,CATWDFYEQYF
TRBJ2-5,TRBV29-1,NA,few,TGCAGCGTTGCACAGGGCTTGGGGCAAGAGACCCAGTACTTC,CSVAQGLGQETQYF
TRBJ2-4,TRBV7-8,TRBD1,many,TGTGCCAGCAGCTCATATACACGGGGACAGGCCCAAAACATTCAGTACTTC,CASSSYTRGQAQNIQYF
TRBJ1-2,TRBV5-1,TRBD1,many,TGCGCCAGCAGCTTGGGGGGACAGGGGGCCGGTGGCTACACCTTC,CASSLGGQGAGGYTF
TRBJ1-1,TRBV30,NA,NA,TGTGCCTGGAGGGGATTCTCTGAAGCTTTCTTT,CAWRGFSEAFF
TRBJ2-3,TRBV27,NA,many,TGTGCCAGCAGCACGGGAGTCGCCACAGATACGCAGTATTTT,CASSTGVATDTQYF
TRBJ2-5,TRBV20-1,NA,NA,TGCAGTGCTAGAGAGGGATACGTAGGGATCCAGTACTTC,CSAREGYVGIQYF
TRBJ2-7,TRBV4-2,NA,NA,TGTGCCAGCAGCTCCCTCAGGGGTCTAGGGCCCTACGAGCAGTACTTC,CASSSLRGLGPYEQYF
TRBJ1-2,TRBV29-1,TRBD1,NA,TGCAGCGTTGAGGACAGGTCCCACTTCGGCTACACCTTC,CSVEDRSHFGYTF
TRBJ2-7,TRBV25-1,NA,NA,TGTGCCAGCAGTGGAGGGGGGGGTTTACTCTCCTACGAGCAGTACTTC,CASSGGGGLLSYEQYF
TRBJ1-2,TRBV7-9,NA,few,TGTGCCAGCAGCTTAAGACAGTCGTTCTATGGCTACACCTTC,CASSLRQSFYGYTF
TRBJ1-5,TRBV6-1,TRBD1,NA,TGTGCCAGCAAGAGACAGGGTCCCGATCAGCTCCAGCATTTT,CASKRQGPDQLQHF
TRBJ2-2,TRBV7-6,NA,NA,TGTGCCAGCAGCTTAGTAGGGGGTTTAGCGGAGCTCACCGGGGAGCTGTTTTTT,CASSLVGGLAELTGELFF
TRBJ2-7,TRBV28,TRBD2,many,TGTGCCAGCACTCCTCCAGGCGGGAGGGGCTCCTACGAGCAGTACTTC,CASTPPGGRGSYEQYF
TRBJ2-7,TRBV5-1,NA,few,TGCGCCAGCAGCATCCACCTAGACGAGCAGTACTTC,CASSIHLDEQYF
TRBJ1-6,TRBV27,NA,few,TGTGCCAGCAGTTTCCTTAATTCACCCCTCCACTTT,CASSFLNSPLHF
TRBJ1-2,TRBV29-1,NA,many,TGCAGCGTTGAAGTGACAGCGTCGTCGGGCTACACCTTC,CSVEVTASSGYTF
TRBJ1-2,TRBV12-3/TRBV12-4,TRBD1,many,TGTGCCAGCGTATACAGGGGCGGCTACACCTTC,CASVYRGGYTF
TRBJ1-1,TRBV6-5,NA,few,TGTGCCAGCAGTTACAGTCAGGAGGGGAACACTGAAGCTTTCTTT,CASSYSQEGNTEAFF
TRBJ2-2,TRBV7-9,NA,many,TGTGCCAGCAGCTTAGGTTCCGGGGAGCTGTTTTTT,CASSLGSGELFF
TRBJ1-6,TRBV7-8,NA,NA,TGTGCCAGCAGCGAGAGGGCGACCCTATATTCACCCCTCCACTTT,CASSERATLYSPLHF
TRBJ1-6,TRBV5-1,NA,NA,TGCGCCAGCAGCTTGACAGGATTTGATTCACCCCTCCACTTT,CASSLTGFDSPLHF
TRBJ2-3,TRBV10-3,TRBD1,NA,TGTGCCATCAGCCCGGGACAGAATACAGATACGCAGTATTTT,CAISPGQNTDTQYF
TRBJ1-5,TRBV2,NA,NA,TGTGCCAGCAGAGGGACCGCGCCCAAGAAGCATTTT,CASRGTAPKKHF
TRBJ2-2,TRBV4-2,TRBD2,NA,TGTGCCAGCAGCCAAGACCGGAAAACTAGCGCCCGAGCCGCGAACACCGGGGAGCTGTTTTTT,CASSQDRKTSARAANTGELFF
TRBJ1-5,TRBV12-3/TRBV12-4,TRBD1,many,TGTGCCAGCAGTTTACGGGGGACAGGGCGGGTGCAGCCCCAGCATTTT,CASSLRGTGRVQPQHF
TRBJ1-1,TRBV20-1,NA,few,TGCAGTGCAAATAGGGGGGCCATGAACACTGAAGCTTTCTTT,CSANRGAMNTEAFF
TRBJ2-1,TRBV6-8,NA,NA,TGTGCCAGCAGTTACCCCTGGGCGTACAATGAGCAGTTCTTC,CASSYPWAYNEQFF
TRBJ2-3,TRBV20-1,TRBD2,NA,TGCAGTGCTAGCCTAGCGGGTACATTCACAGATACGCAGTATTTT,CSASLAGTFTDTQYF
TRBJ2-7,TRBV20-1,NA,few,TGCAGTGCTAGAGACCAGGACCGCCACTTGCAGTACTTC,CSARDQDRHLQYF
TRBJ2-7,TRBV10-3,TRBD1,NA,TGTGCCATCAGTACGGGACAGGGGCCCTACGAGCAGTACTTC,CAISTGQGPYEQYF
TRBJ1-3,TRBV12-3/TRBV12-4,NA,NA,TGTGCCAGCAGTTTTCGGGTAACGGTTCGTGGAAACACCATATATTTT,CASSFRVTVRGNTIYF
TRBJ1-1,TRBV30,NA,many,TGTGCCTGGAGTGGGGGGAGGAACACTGAAGCTTTCTTT,CAWSGGRNTEAFF
TRBJ2-7,TRBV4-1,NA,few,TGCGCCAGCAGCCAAGATCAGGGCAGCTCTAACGAGCAGTACTTC,CASSQDQGSSNEQYF
TRBJ1-1,TRBV25-1,NA,NA,TGTGCCAGCAGCGAACCAGGGGACACTGAAGCTTTCTTT,CASSEPGDTEAFF
TRBJ2-3,TRBV20-1,TRBD2,NA,TGCAGTGCTAGTGGGCTAGCGGGAGGAGGAGATACGCAGTATTTT,CSASGLAGGGDTQYF
TRBJ2-2,TRBV30,NA,NA,TGTGCCTGGAGTACCGCTTACACCGGGGAGCTGTTTTTT,CAWSTAYTGELFF
TRBJ1-2,TRBV12-3/TRBV12-4,NA,few,TGTGCCAGCAGTTTAGACCCGGGGGGGTATGGCTACACCTTC,CASSLDPGGYGYTF
TRBJ1-4,TRBV5-1,TRBD1,NA,TGCGCCAGCAGCTCCGCAGGGACAGGGGGTGAAAAACTGTTTTTT,CASSSAGTGGEKLFF
TRBJ2-7,TRBV30,TRBD1,NA,TGTGCCTGGGCGACAGGGGGCTCCACGGGTGAGCAGTACTTC,CAWATGGSTGEQYF
TRBJ1-5,TRBV6-2/TRBV6-3,NA,NA,TGTGCCAGCAGTTACTCGCTCCCCAGGGGCCTGGATCAGCCCCAGCATTTT,CASSYSLPRGLDQPQHF
TRBJ1-5,TRBV6-2/TRBV6-3,NA,few,TGTGCCAGCAGTTTTTCCCCGGGGACGGGGCAGCCCCAGCATTTT,CASSFSPGTGQPQHF